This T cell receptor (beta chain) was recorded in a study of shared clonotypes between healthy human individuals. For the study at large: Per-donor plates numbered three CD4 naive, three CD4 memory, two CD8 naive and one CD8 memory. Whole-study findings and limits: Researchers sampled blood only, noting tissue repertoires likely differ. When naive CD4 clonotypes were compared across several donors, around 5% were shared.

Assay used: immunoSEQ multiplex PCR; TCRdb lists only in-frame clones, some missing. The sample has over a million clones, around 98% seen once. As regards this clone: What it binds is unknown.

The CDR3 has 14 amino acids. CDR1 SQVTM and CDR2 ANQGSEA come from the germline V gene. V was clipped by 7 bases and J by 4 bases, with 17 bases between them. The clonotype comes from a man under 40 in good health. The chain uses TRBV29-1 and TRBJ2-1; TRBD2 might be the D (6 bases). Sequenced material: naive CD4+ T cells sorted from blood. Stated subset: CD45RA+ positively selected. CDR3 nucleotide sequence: TGCAGCGCGATGATGACTAGGACATACAATGAGCAGTTCTTC. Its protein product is CSAMMTRTYNEQFF.